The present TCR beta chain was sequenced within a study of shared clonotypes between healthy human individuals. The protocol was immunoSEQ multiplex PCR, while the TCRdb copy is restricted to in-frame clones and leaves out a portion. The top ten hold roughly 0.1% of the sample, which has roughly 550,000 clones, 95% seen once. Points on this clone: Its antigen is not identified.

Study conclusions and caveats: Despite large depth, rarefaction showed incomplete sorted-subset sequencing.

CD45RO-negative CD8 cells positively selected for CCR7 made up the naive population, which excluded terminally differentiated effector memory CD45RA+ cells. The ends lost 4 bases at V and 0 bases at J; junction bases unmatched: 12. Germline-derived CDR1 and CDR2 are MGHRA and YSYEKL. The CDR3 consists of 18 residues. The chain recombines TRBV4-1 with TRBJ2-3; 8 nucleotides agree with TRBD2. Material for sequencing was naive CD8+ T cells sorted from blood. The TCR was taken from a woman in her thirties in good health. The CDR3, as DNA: TGCGCCAGCAGCCGACACGCCGGGAGGGCGTCTAGCACAGATACGCAGTATTTT. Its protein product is CASSRHAGRASSTDTQYF.